The rows below give T cell receptor beta chains drawn from one sample of a study of identifying expanded T cells in peripheral blood. The protocol was immunoSEQ multiplex PCR, while the TCRdb copy is restricted to in-frame clones and leaves out a portion. The table includes approximately 92,000 clones, roughly 85% detected once. The source material was blood. Every receptor here comes from a person aged 18-70 years in good health. The conserved cysteine and the conserved F or W are not part of the CDR3 here.

v_call	cdr3_length	j_call	cdr3_aa
TRBV4-3	16	TRBJ2-7	ASSQEGPNGDSSYEQY
TRBV5-1	13	TRBJ2-5	ASSLTRAVQETQY
TRBV6-5	11	TRBJ2-5	ASSSTIGETQY
TRBV10-2	9	TRBJ2-2	ATLQGWELF
TRBV4-3	16	TRBJ2-1	ASSQDTQGVRYDNEQF
TRBV7-2	14	TRBJ1-1	ASSSSLREPNTEAF
TRBV11-2	14	TRBJ2-5	ASSLDSRTSGVKQY
TRBV4-3	11	TRBJ2-7	ASSQDVGHEQY
TRBV9	12	TRBJ1-2	ASSVVGANYGYT
TRBV7-9	11	TRBJ1-1	ASSLGRLFEAF
TRBV25-1	13	TRBJ2-5	ASSGTFSAGETQY
TRBV7-9	12	TRBJ2-2	ASSLVQGLGELF
TRBV19	12	TRBJ1-3	ASGFRDNGNTIY
TRBV7-6	17	TRBJ2-7	ASSLGQGVIPGTSYEQY
TRBV7-2	13	TRBJ2-3	ASSNGAGWRDTQY
TRBV5-6	12	TRBJ1-2	ASSFDMNSYGYT